The rows below give T cell receptor beta chains drawn from one sample of a study of CD8 T cells in Susac syndrome. TCRdb recomputed calls from the immunoSEQ multiplex PCR reads with MiXCR, one row per CDR3 protein. Of about 300,000 distinct CDR3 sequences listed, 65% to 90% were seen once; the top ten hold 0.21%. Sequenced sample: CD8+ T cells from PBMCs. These receptors came from a human donor with multiple sclerosis. Each CDR3 is given with its conserved first and last residue. A D gene is named only where the DNA matches it firmly. Size is stated for part of the rows, as once, few or many counts, or as a class when the clone is expanded.

clone size,J gene,V gene,D gene,CDR3 length,CDR3 protein,CDR3 DNA
.,TRBJ2-2,TRBV28,.,14,CASSWGMGTGELFF,TGTGCCAGCAGTTGGGGTATGGGCACCGGGGAGCTGTTTTTT
.,TRBJ2-2,TRBV29-1,.,12,CSVVDLTGELFF,TGCAGCGTTGTGGACCTCACCGGGGAGCTGTTTTTT
.,TRBJ1-4,TRBV4-3,.,16,CASSQGAWRSNEKLFF,TGCGCCAGCAGCCAAGGGGCTTGGCGGTCTAATGAAAAACTGTTTTTT
.,TRBJ2-1,TRBV6-2/TRBV6-3,TRBD2,15,CASRVSGSSYNEQFF,TGTGCCAGCAGGGTGAGCGGGAGCTCCTACAATGAGCAGTTCTTC
.,TRBJ2-1,TRBV19,.,14,CASRLRDLYNEQFF,TGTGCCAGCCGCCTCCGCGACCTCTACAATGAGCAGTTCTTC
.,TRBJ2-7,TRBV30,.,13,CAWSGDPFHEQYF,TGTGCCTGGTCGGGGGACCCTTTCCACGAGCAGTACTTC
.,TRBJ1-1,TRBV7-9,TRBD1,16,CASSHGQGAFGTEAFF,TGTGCCAGCAGCCATGGACAGGGGGCATTTGGCACTGAAGCTTTCTTT
.,TRBJ2-7,TRBV4-2,.,14,CASSQEKGPYEQYF,TGTGCCAGCAGCCAAGAAAAAGGGCCCTACGAGCAGTACTTC
.,TRBJ2-7,TRBV27,TRBD2,16,CASTGLPAGGQHEQYF,TGTGCCAGCACCGGTCTACCAGCGGGAGGGCAGCACGAGCAGTACTTC
.,TRBJ2-3,TRBV20-1,.,15,CSARIPGLNTDTQYF,TGCAGTGCTAGGATCCCGGGACTCAACACAGATACGCAGTATTTT
.,TRBJ2-7,TRBV29-1,.,13,CSVEGTSGTEQYF,TGCAGCGTTGAAGGAACTTCGGGCACCGAGCAGTACTTC
.,TRBJ2-5,TRBV27,.,14,CASSPEMVQETQYF,TGTGCCAGCAGTCCTGAGATGGTCCAAGAGACCCAGTACTTC
.,TRBJ2-1,TRBV24-1,TRBD2,16,CATSEPVREGDNEQFF,TGTGCCACCAGTGAGCCGGTCCGGGAGGGGGACAATGAGCAGTTCTTC
.,TRBJ2-7,TRBV27,.,13,CASRPTATYEQYF,TGTGCCAGCAGGCCAACTGCTACCTACGAGCAGTACTTC
.,TRBJ2-2,TRBV9,.,17,CASSVFPGGDNTGELFF,TGTGCCAGCAGCGTTTTTCCGGGGGGCGATAACACCGGGGAGCTGTTTTTT
.,TRBJ2-1,TRBV28,TRBD2,15,CASSPTSGAHNEQFF,TGTGCCAGCAGCCCGACTAGCGGGGCCCACAATGAGCAGTTCTTC
once,TRBJ2-1,TRBV14,.,14,CASSQWRSYNEQFF,TGTGCCAGCAGCCAATGGCGGTCCTACAATGAGCAGTTCTTC
few,TRBJ2-7,TRBV10-3,.,15,CAILTTGTGQYEQYF,TGTGCCATCCTCACAACGGGGACTGGGCAATACGAGCAGTACTTC
.,TRBJ2-1,TRBV6-5,.,17,CASSLAPGAGGRDEQFF,TGTGCCAGCAGTTTAGCCCCAGGAGCGGGCGGTAGGGATGAGCAGTTCTTC
.,TRBJ2-1,TRBV7-9,TRBD1,16,CASSPRDRGIYNEQFF,TGTGCCAGCAGCCCCAGGGACAGGGGAATTTACAATGAGCAGTTCTTC
.,TRBJ2-2,TRBV13,TRBD2,17,CASSQSGLAMGTGELFF,TGTGCCAGCAGCCAATCGGGACTAGCTATGGGCACCGGGGAGCTGTTTTTT
.,TRBJ2-7,TRBV30,TRBD1,14,CAWSVFGTGYEQYF,TGTGCCTGGAGTGTTTTTGGGACAGGCTACGAGCAGTACTTC
.,TRBJ2-3,TRBV2,TRBD1,16,CASSPDGQGLGDTQYF,TGTGCCAGCAGCCCCGACGGACAGGGTCTCGGAGATACGCAGTATTTT
.,TRBJ2-7,TRBV27,.,13,CASSYGTHYEQYF,TGTGCCAGCAGCTACGGAACCCACTACGAGCAGTACTTC
.,TRBJ1-6,TRBV27,.,14,CASSLSRGNSPLHF,TGTGCCAGCAGTCTCTCTAGGGGAAATTCACCCCTCCACTTT
.,TRBJ2-2,TRBV7-9,TRBD1,17,CASSPPRDRGDTGELFF,TGTGCCAGCAGCCCGCCCCGGGACAGGGGTGACACCGGGGAGCTGTTTTTT
.,TRBJ1-1,TRBV21-1,.,15,CASSKILRVRTEAFF,TGTGCCAGCAGCAAAATCCTCAGGGTTCGGACTGAAGCTTTCTTT
.,TRBJ2-7,TRBV12-3/TRBV12-4,TRBD1,15,CASSLGWDRHYEQYF,TGTGCCAGCAGTTTAGGATGGGACAGGCATTACGAGCAGTACTTC
few,TRBJ2-2,TRBV10-3,.,19,CAIRAHRTELGTNTGELFF,TGTGCCATCAGAGCCCACAGGACAGAATTAGGAACGAACACCGGGGAGCTGTTTTTT
.,TRBJ2-7,TRBV30,TRBD1,15,CAWGPGTGWFYEQYF,TGTGCCTGGGGACCCGGGACAGGGTGGTTCTACGAGCAGTACTTC
.,TRBJ2-1,TRBV5-1,TRBD2,16,CASSLGLATDGNEQFF,TGCGCCAGCAGCTTGGGACTAGCTACGGACGGCAATGAGCAGTTCTTC
.,TRBJ2-7,TRBV19,TRBD2,16,CASSTGLAGGFYEQYF,TGTGCCAGTAGTACCGGACTAGCGGGAGGGTTCTACGAGCAGTACTTC
.,TRBJ2-7,TRBV6-5,TRBD1,15,CASSPGDRVPYEQYF,TGTGCCAGCAGTCCCGGGGACAGGGTCCCCTACGAGCAGTACTTC
.,TRBJ1-2,TRBV6-2/TRBV6-3,.,15,CASSTSVTGTYGYTF,TGTGCCAGCAGTACATCCGTAACAGGGACCTATGGCTACACCTTC
.,TRBJ1-1,TRBV7-2,.,13,CASNYGENTEAFF,TGTGCCAGCAACTATGGGGAGAACACTGAAGCTTTCTTT
.,TRBJ2-4,TRBV29-1,TRBD2,13,CSAWGLAKNIQYF,TGCAGCGCCTGGGGACTAGCGAAAAACATTCAGTACTTC
.,TRBJ2-1,TRBV7-3,TRBD1,17,CASSLQETGLTGNEQFF,TGTGCCAGCAGCTTACAGGAGACAGGGCTTACGGGCAATGAGCAGTTCTTC
.,TRBJ2-1,TRBV15,TRBD2,16,CATSRGLAGPWHEQFF,TGTGCCACCAGCAGGGGACTAGCGGGACCTTGGCATGAGCAGTTCTTC
few,TRBJ1-2,TRBV27,TRBD1,14,CATKPGQGFYGYTF,TGTGCCACCAAACCGGGACAGGGCTTTTATGGCTACACCTTC
.,TRBJ1-5,TRBV2,.,15,CASSGPRVSNQPQHF,TGTGCCAGCAGCGGACCTAGAGTGAGCAATCAGCCCCAGCATTTT
.,TRBJ2-5,TRBV28,TRBD1,15,CASSPPGQSRETQYF,TGTGCCAGCAGTCCCCCGGGACAGTCCCGCGAGACCCAGTACTTC